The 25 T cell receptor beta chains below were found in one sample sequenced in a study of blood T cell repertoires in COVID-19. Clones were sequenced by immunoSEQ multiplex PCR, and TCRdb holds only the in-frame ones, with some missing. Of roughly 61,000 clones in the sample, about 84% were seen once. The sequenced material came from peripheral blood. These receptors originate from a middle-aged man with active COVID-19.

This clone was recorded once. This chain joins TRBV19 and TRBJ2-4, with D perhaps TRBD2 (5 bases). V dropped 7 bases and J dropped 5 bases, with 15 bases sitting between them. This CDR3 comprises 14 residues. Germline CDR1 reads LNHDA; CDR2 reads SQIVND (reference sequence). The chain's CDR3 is CASTDLAGENIQYF. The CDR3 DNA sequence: TGTGCCAGTACCGACCTCGCGGGCGAAAACATTCAGTACTTC.

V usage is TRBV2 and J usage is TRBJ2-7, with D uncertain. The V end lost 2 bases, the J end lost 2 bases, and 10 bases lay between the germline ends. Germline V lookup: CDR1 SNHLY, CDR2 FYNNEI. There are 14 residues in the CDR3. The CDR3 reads CASSESRPTYEQYF. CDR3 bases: TGTGCCAGCAGTGAAAGCAGGCCTACCTACGAGCAGTACTTC. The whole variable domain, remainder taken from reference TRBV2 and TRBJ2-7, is EPEVTQTPSHQVTQMGQEVILRCVPISNHLYFYWYRQILGQKVEFLVSFYNNEISEKSEIFDDQFSVERPDGSNFTLKIRSTKLEDSAMYFCASSESRPTYEQYFGPGTRLTVT.

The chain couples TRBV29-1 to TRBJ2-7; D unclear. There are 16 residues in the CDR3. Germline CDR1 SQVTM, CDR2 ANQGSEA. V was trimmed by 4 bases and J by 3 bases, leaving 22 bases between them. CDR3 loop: CSVVLMSVQVGYEQYF. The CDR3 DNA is TGCAGCGTTGTTTTAATGAGTGTTCAGGTGGGCTACGAGCAGTACTTC.

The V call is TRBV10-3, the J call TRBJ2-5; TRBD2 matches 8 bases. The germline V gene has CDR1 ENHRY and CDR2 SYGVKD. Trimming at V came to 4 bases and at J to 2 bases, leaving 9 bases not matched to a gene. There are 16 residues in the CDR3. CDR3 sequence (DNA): TGTGCCATCAGTGTAGTCAATAGCGGGGCGCAAGAGACCCAGTACTTC. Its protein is CAISVVNSGAQETQYF.

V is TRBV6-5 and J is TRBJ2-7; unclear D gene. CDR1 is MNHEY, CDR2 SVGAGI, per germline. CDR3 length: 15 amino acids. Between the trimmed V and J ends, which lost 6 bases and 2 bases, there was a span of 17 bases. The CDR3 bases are TGTGCCAGCAGCCCATCCTTTGTGCGGCCCTACGAGCAGTACTTC. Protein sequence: CASSPSFVRPYEQYF.

The CDR3 loop is CASSLVSGLREGPSYNEQFF. The CDR3, as DNA: TGTGCCAGCAGCTTAGTAAGTGGATTGCGGGAGGGCCCGTCCTACAATGAGCAGTTCTTC. The chain links TRBV7-6 to TRBJ2-1; 9 nucleotides match TRBD2. The CDR3 is made up of 20 amino acids. V gave up 1 base and J gave up 1 base; unmatched junction bases: 14. Germline CDR1 reads SGHVS; CDR2 reads FNYEAQ.

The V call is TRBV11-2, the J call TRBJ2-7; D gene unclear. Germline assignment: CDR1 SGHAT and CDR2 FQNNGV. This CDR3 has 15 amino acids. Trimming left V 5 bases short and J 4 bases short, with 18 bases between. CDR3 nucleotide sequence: TGTGCCAGCAGCCTAGGTTTGGGTTCTAGGTACGAGCAGTACTTC. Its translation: CASSLGLGSRYEQYF.

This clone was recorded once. The CDR3 DNA reads TGTGCCAGCAGCTCCACGCCGCAGCTCGGGGCTTTCTTT. It specifies CASSSTPQLGAFF. This chain connects TRBV5-4 to TRBJ1-1; D call uncertain. This CDR3 has 13 amino acids. Between the trimmed V and J ends, which lost 3 bases and 11 bases, there was a span of 17 bases. Germline-derived CDR1 and CDR2 are SGHNT and YYREEE (reference sequence). Full variable domain (rest looked up from reference TRBV5-4 and TRBJ1-1): ETGVTQSPTHLIKTRGQQVTLRCSSQSGHNTVSWYQQALGQGPQFIFQYYREEENGRGNFPPRFSGLQFPNYSSELNVNALELDDSALYLCASSSTPQLGAFFGQGTRLTVV.

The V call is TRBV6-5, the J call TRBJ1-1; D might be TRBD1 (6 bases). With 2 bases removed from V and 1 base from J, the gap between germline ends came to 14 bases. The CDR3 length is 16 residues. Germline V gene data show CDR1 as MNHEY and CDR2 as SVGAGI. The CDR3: CASSYDPRTANTEAFF. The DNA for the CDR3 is TGTGCCAGCAGTTACGATCCTAGGACAGCGAACACTGAAGCTTTCTTT.

For the CDR3, the DNA is TGCGCCAGCACCGCAGCGTTGGTTCGGGAGCAGTACTTC. As protein: CASTAALVREQYF. This chain connects TRBV10-2 to TRBJ2-7; no clear D. From germline, CDR1 is WSHSY and CDR2 SAAADI. CDR3 length equals 13 residues. V was shortened by 7 bases and J by 7 bases, with 17 bases between the two germline ends.

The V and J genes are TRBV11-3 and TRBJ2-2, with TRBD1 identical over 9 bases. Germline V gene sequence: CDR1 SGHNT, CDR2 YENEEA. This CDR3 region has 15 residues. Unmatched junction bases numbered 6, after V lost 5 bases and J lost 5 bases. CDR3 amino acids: CASSPRTGATGELFF. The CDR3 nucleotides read TGTGCCAGCAGCCCCCGGACAGGGGCAACCGGGGAGCTGTTTTTT.

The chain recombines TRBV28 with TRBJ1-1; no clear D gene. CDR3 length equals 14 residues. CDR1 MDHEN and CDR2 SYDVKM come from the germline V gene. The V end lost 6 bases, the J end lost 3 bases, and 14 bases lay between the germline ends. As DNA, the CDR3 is TGTGCCAGCAGAACCCTGGGAGGGTACACTGAAGCTTTCTTT. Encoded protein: CASRTLGGYTEAFF. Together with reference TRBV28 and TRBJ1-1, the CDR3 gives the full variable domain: DVKVTQSSRYLVKRTGEKVFLECVQDMDHENMFWYRQDPGLGLRLIYFSYDVKMKEKGDIPEGYSVSREKKERFSLILESASTNQTSMYLCASRTLGGYTEAFFGQGTRLTVV.

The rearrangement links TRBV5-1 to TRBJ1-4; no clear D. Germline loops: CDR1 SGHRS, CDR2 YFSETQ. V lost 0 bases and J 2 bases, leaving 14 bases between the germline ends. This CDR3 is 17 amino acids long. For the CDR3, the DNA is TGCGCCAGCAGCTTGGGTGCCTCCATGGGCACTAATGAAAAACTGTTTTTT. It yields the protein CASSLGASMGTNEKLFF.

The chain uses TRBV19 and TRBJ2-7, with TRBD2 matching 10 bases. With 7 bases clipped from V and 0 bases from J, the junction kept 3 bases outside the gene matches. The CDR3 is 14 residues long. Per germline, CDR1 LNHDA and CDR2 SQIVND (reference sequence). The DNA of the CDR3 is TGTGCCAGTACTCCTAGCGGGAGCTCCTACGAGCAGTACTTC. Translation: CASTPSGSSYEQYF.

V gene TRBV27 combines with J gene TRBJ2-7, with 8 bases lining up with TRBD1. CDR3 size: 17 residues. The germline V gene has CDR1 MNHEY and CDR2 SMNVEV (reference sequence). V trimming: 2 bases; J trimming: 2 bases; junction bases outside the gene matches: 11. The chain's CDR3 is CASSLLHQGALTYEQYF. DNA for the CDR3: TGTGCCAGCAGTTTACTCCACCAGGGGGCCTTAACCTACGAGCAGTACTTC.

CDR3 amino acids: CASSYDESWSEQFF. CDR3 bases: TGTGCCAGCAGTTACGATGAGAGTTGGAGTGAGCAGTTCTTC. The chain combines TRBV6-6 with TRBJ2-1; D remains unclear. The length of the CDR3 is 14 residues. Germline CDR1 reads MNHNY; CDR2 reads SVGAGI (reference sequence). V shed 2 bases and J shed 9 bases, with 14 bases lying between them.

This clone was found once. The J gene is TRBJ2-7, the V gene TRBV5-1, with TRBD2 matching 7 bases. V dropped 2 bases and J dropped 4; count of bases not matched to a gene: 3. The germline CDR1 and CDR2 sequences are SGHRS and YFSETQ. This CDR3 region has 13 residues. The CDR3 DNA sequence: TGCGCCAGCAGCTTAACCGGGGGGTACGAGCAGTACTTC. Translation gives CASSLTGGYEQYF.

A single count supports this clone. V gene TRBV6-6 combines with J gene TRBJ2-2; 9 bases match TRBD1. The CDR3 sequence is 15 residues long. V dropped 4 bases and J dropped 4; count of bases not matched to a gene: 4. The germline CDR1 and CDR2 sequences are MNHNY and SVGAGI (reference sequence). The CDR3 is CASSSTGGITGELFF. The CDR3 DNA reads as TGTGCCAGCAGTTCGACAGGGGGAATCACCGGGGAGCTGTTTTTT.

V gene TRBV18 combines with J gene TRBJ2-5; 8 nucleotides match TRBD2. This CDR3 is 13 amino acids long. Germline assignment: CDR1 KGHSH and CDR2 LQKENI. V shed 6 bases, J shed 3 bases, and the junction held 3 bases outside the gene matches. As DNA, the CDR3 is TGTGCCAGCTCCCGAGCGGGAGAAGAGACCCAGTACTTC. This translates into CASSRAGEETQYF.

Here the CDR3 reads CASSFSGRAEQYF. As DNA, the CDR3 is TGTGCCAGCAGTTTTAGCGGGAGGGCCGAGCAGTACTTC. The chain couples TRBV7-6 to TRBJ2-7, with 11 bases aligning to TRBD2. The CDR3 sequence is 13 residues long. Looked up from germline, CDR1 is SGHVS and CDR2 is FNYEAQ. J was trimmed by 6 bases and V by 6 bases; bases with no gene match: 4.

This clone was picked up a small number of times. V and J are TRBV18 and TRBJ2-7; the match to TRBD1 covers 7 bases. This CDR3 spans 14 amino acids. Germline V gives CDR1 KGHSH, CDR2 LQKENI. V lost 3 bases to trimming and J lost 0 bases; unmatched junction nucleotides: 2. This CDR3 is CASSPRDSSYEQYF. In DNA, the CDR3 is TGTGCCAGCTCACCTAGGGACAGCTCCTACGAGCAGTACTTC.

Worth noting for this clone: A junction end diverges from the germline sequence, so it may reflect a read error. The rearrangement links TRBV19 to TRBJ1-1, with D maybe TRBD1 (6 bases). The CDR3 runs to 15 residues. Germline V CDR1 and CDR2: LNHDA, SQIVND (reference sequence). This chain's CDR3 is CASSTGTPMNTKAFF. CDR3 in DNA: TGTGCCAGTAGTACTGGGACACCCATGAACACTAAAGCTTTCTTT.

The CDR3 nucleotides are TGTGCCTGGAGTGTAGTCGGGGAAAAACTGTTTTTT. Translated: CAWSVVGEKLFF. This sequence joins TRBV30 and TRBJ1-4; D gene unclear. CDR1 and CDR2 from the germline V gene are GTSNPN and SVGIG (reference sequence). The V and J ends lost 0 bases and 8 bases respectively, with 7 bases between them. The CDR3 runs to 12 residues.

Here the CDR3 DNA reads TGTGCCAGCAGCCCGAGGACTGACTCCTACGAGCAGTACTTC. This encodes CASSPRTDSYEQYF. V is TRBV3-1 (or the pseudogene TRBV3-2) and J is TRBJ2-7; TRBD2 is a possible D gene (5 bases). CDR1 LGHDT and CDR2 YNNKEL come from the germline V gene (reference sequence). Trimming cost V 4 bases and J 0 bases, with 10 bases left between them. The CDR3 runs to 14 residues.

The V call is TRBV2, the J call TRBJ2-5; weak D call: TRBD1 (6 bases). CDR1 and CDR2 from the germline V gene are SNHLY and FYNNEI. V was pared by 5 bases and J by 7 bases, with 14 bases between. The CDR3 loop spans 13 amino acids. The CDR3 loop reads CASSSQGYGTQYF. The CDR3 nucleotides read TGTGCCAGCAGTTCTCAGGGGTACGGGACCCAGTACTTC.